Below, 5 T cell receptor beta chains from the same sample are listed, as sequenced in a study of shared clonotypes between healthy human individuals (TCRdb year 2020). Library generation was performed with the immunoSEQ multiplex PCR assay. TCRdb re-hosts the immuneACCESS table, in-frame sequences only. Its copies lack some clones; in the studies checked, an unresolved V gene accounts for under half of them, and the cause for the rest is not known. This sample comprises about 2.1 million clones, 90% to 95% of them detected only once. The ten largest clonotypes hold around 1.8% of the sample. CD8 naive samples consisted of CD45RO-negative cells that were positively selected for CCR7, yielding a CD45RA+CCR7+ population without TemRA cells. The specimen sequenced was naive CD8+ T cells from PBMCs. Taken with the paper, the label for cell subset or site translates to: CD45RA+CCR7+. These receptor sequences come from a man younger than 35 in good health. Some clones in this sample may be carry-over from other donors' samples.

The genes are TRBV19 and TRBJ1-1; no clear D gene. Trimming pared 2 bases from V and 0 bases from J, leaving 13 bases between. CDR1 LNHDA and CDR2 SQIVND come from the germline V gene (reference sequence). The CDR3 extends over 16 amino acids. CDR3 in amino acids: CASSIKPGIMNTEAFF. CDR3 nucleotide sequence: TGTGCCAGTAGTATAAAGCCGGGGATCATGAACACTGAAGCTTTCTTT.

This chain connects TRBV7-9 to TRBJ1-4; perhaps TRBD1 as D (6 bases). V was trimmed by 5 bases and J by 0 bases, leaving 10 bases between them. Germline values: CDR1 SEHNR, CDR2 FQNEAQ (reference sequence). The CDR3 spans 15 residues. CDR3 bases: TGTGCCAGCAGCGGGGGGCCTGCAACTAATGAAAAACTGTTTTTT. As protein: CASSGGPATNEKLFF.

The V call is TRBV6-4, the J call TRBJ2-7; 7 nucleotides match TRBD1. Germline V gene lookup returns CDR1 MRHNA and CDR2 SNTAGT. Losses at the gene ends were 7 bases for V and 1 base for J; bases not matched to a gene: 13. This CDR3 is built from 16 residues. The DNA of the CDR3 is TGTGCCAGCACCCAGAGAGAGGGGGCTAGGTCCTACGAGCAGTACTTC. It codes for CASTQREGARSYEQYF.

This chain joins TRBV14 and TRBJ1-2; D is uncertain. The CDR3 is 15 residues long. V was shortened by 0 bases and J by 4 bases, with 12 bases between the two germline ends. Germline V CDR1 and CDR2: SGHDN, FVKESK. The CDR3 sequence is CASSQETPNGYGYTF. DNA for the CDR3: TGTGCCAGCAGCCAAGAAACTCCCAACGGCTATGGCTACACCTTC.

The chain combines TRBV11-3 with TRBJ2-3; D remains ambiguous. CDR1 is SGHNT and CDR2 is YENEEA in the germline V gene. Between the trimmed V and J ends, which lost 5 bases and 1 base, there was a span of 16 bases. The CDR3 totals 16 residues. The CDR3 is CASSTRDVFRTDTQYF. CDR3 nucleotide sequence: TGTGCCAGCAGCACCCGAGATGTCTTCCGCACAGATACGCAGTATTTT.